This T cell receptor (beta chain) came from a study of blood T cell repertoires in COVID-19. Study at large: Acute-phase and convalescent COVID-19 samples originated in the United States, Italy and Spain.

The germline V gene encodes CDR1 SGDLS and CDR2 YYNGEE. The CDR3 is 14 residues long. V was shortened by 3 bases and J by 8 bases, with 17 bases between the two germline ends. Here immunoSEQ multiplex PCR was the method, and the copy in TCRdb shows in-frame clones only, minus some. The data show over 50,000 clones, 85% seen once. What was sequenced was peripheral blood. This receptor was obtained from a human donor in a cohort sampled during active COVID-19. The chain joins TRBV9 to TRBJ1-2; D gene unclear. The CDR3 DNA reads as TGTGCCAGCAGCGCCGATCTCACTACTACCGGCTACACCTTC. It specifies CASSADLTTTGYTF. The variable domain in full, with the rest retrieved from reference TRBV9 and TRBJ1-2, is DSGVTQTPKHLITATGQRVTLRCSPRSGDLSVYWYQQSLDQGLQFLIQYYNGEERAKGNILERFSAQQFPDLHSELNLSSLELGDSALYFCASSADLTTTGYTFGSGTRLTVV.